The text below deals with one T cell receptor (beta chain). Per the study methods: Estimation of nucleated cell counts relied on the amplification of reference gene primers. Method: immunoSEQ multiplex PCR; TCRdb's copy keeps in-frame clones and lacks some. V and J calls and clone size are copied from that table; D and trimming were computed from the DNA. The sample includes more than 200,000 clones, about 88% of them seen just once. The CDR3 runs to 16 residues. The V segment lost 0 bases and the J segment 4 bases; nucleotides outside the gene matches: 6. Germline V CDR1 and CDR2: SGHDT, YYEEEE. The data stem from a study of blood T cell repertoires in COVID-19. Study in general: The United States, Italy and Spain were the sources of the acute and convalescent COVID-19 samples. PBMCs, B-cell-depleted T cells, or T cells provided the cDNA or gDNA that made up the material.

V usage is TRBV5-6 and J usage is TRBJ2-2; 7 bases agree with TRBD1. The sequencing sample was made of peripheral blood. This TCR was recovered from a man aged 65-85 years with acute or convalescent COVID-19. The CDR3 protein is CASSLAPGQVTGELFF. Here the CDR3 DNA reads TGTGCCAGCAGCTTGGCTCCCGGACAGGTCACCGGGGAGCTGTTTTTT.